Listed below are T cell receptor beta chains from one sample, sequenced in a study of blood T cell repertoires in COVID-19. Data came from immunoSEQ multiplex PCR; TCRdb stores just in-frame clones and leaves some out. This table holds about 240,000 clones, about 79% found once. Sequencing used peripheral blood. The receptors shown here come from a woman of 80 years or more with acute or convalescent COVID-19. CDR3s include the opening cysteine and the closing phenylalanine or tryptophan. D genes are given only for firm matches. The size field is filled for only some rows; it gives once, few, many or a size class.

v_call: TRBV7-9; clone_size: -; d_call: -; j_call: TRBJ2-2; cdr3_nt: TGTGCCAGCAGCCCAAGTGGGGCCGGGAACACCGGGGAGCTGTTTTTT; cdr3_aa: CASSPSGAGNTGELFF
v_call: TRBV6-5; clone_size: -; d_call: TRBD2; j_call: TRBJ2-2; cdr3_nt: TGTGCCAGCAGTTCAATCCGGGGGGGCGGCACCGGGGAGCTGTTTTTT; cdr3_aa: CASSSIRGGGTGELFF
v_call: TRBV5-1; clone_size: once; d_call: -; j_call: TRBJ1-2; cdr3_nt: TGCGCCAGCAGCTCTGACGGGGACTATGGCTACACCTTC; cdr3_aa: CASSSDGDYGYTF
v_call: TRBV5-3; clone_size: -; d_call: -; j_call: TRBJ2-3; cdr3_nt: TGTGCCAGAAGCTTGGTTCGACGGGGAAGCACAGATACGCAGTATTTT; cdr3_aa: CARSLVRRGSTDTQYF
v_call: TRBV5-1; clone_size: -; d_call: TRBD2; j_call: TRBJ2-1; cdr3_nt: TGCGCCAGCAGCGACGGGACTAGCGGACACAATGAGCAGTTCTTC; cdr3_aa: CASSDGTSGHNEQFF
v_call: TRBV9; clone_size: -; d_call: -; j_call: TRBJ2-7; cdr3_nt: TGTGCCAGCAGCGTAGCTCATGGCCTTACCTACGAGCAGTACTTC; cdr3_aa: CASSVAHGLTYEQYF
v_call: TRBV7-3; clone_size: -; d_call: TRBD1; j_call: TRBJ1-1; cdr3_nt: TGTGCCAGCAGTTTGACAGGGGGCGCGGGTTTAAGCAAGCACACTGAAGCTTTCTTT; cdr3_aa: CASSLTGGAGLSKHTEAFF
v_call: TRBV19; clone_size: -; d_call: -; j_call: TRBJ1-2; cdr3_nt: TGTGCCAGTAGTATAGATGGCCCCTATGGCTACACCTTC; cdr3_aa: CASSIDGPYGYTF
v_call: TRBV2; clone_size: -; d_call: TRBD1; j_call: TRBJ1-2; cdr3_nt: TGTGCCAGCAGTGCAGGGGGTGGCTACACCTTC; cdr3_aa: CASSAGGGYTF
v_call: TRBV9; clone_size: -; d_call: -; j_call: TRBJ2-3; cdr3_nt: TGTGCCAGCAGCATAACCGGGACACCTAGCACAGATACGCAGTATTTT; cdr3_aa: CASSITGTPSTDTQYF
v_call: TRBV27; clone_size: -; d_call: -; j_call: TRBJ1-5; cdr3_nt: TGTGCCAGCAGTCCCCTCAGTGGGGCGAATCAGCCCCAGCATTTT; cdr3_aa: CASSPLSGANQPQHF
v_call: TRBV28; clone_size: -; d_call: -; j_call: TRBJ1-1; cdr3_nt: TGTGCCAGCAGTTCGAGGTACACTGAAGCTTTCTTT; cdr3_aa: CASSSRYTEAFF
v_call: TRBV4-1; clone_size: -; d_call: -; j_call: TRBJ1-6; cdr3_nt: TGCGCCAGCAGCCAAGATCCGGCAGGAAATTCACCCCTCCACTTT; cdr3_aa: CASSQDPAGNSPLHF
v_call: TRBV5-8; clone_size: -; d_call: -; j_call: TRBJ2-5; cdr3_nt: TGTGCCAGCAGCTTATACGGCGGGGGCGAGGCGGAGACCCAGTACTTC; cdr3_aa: CASSLYGGGEAETQYF
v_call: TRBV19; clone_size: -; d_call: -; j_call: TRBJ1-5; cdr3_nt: TGTGCCAGTAGTCCGGAGGTGGGGGGTCAGCCCCAGCATTTT; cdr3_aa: CASSPEVGGQPQHF
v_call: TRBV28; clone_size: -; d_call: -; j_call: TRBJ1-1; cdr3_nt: TGTGCCAGCAGCCCATTGAGCCCCGTCGTCACGAACACTGAAGCTTTCTTT; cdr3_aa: CASSPLSPVVTNTEAFF
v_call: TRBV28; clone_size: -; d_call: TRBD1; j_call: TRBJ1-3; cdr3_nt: TGTGCCAGCATCCCCGGCGGGACAGGGGAAAACACCATATATTTT; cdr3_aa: CASIPGGTGENTIYF
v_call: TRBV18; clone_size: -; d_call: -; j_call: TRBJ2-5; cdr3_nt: TGTGCCAGCTCACCAATCTCTGGCTCGGAGACCCAGTACTTC; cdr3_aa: CASSPISGSETQYF
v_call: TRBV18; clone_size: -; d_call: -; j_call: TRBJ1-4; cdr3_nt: TGTGCCAGCTCACCAGGAGGACCTGAAAAACTGTTTTTT; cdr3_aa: CASSPGGPEKLFF